This TCR beta chain comes out of a study of graft-versus-host responses after intestinal transplantation. Study details: Every transplant recipient was induced with anti-thymocyte globulin, then maintained on tacrolimus and steroids for about 3 years.

The V gene lost 3 bases and the J gene lost 5 bases, with 13 bases spanning the gap. Looked up from germline, CDR1 is SGHAT and CDR2 is FQNNGV. CDR3 size: 15 residues. This clone was observed a single time. Its cognate antigen is unknown. The data were produced by immunoSEQ multiplex PCR, yet TCRdb's version contains in-frame clones alone and is incomplete. The sample lists some 85,000 clones, more than 75% occurring once. This material consisted of unstimulated CD8+ T cells sorted from spleen or lymph node cells, taken before transplant. This receptor was obtained from a human donor who was the organ donor for an intestinal transplant. The chain recombines TRBV11-2 with TRBJ2-2; D is uncertain. CDR3 in amino acids: CASSFDWGSTGELFF. CDR3 nucleotide sequence: TGTGCCAGCAGCTTCGACTGGGGATCGACCGGGGAGCTGTTTTTT.